In its sample, the clone carrying this T cell receptor (beta chain) was seen a few times. What it binds is not known. Points from the study as a whole: In terms of TCR gene usage, tumor memory CD4+ T cells clustered together with blood and lymph node memory CD4+ cells, as well as with lymph node naive CD4+ cells.

Semi-nested PCR with Nested Universal Primer A followed constant-region reverse priming of full-length variable regions. MiXCR, run by TCRdb on the 5' RACE reads, gives a single entry per CDR3 protein. The data hold approximately 42,000 distinct CDR3 sequences, with roughly 27% observed a single time. Germline assignment: CDR1 LGHNA and CDR2 YSLEER. This CDR3 is built from 15 residues. The V segment lost 4 bases and the J segment 2 bases; nucleotides outside the gene matches: 6. Memory CD4+ cells were defined as CD4+CD45RO+CD25-. V usage is TRBV4-3 and J usage is TRBJ2-7; 9 positions agree with TRBD2. The specimen was memory CD4+ T cells sorted from a lymph node. As to subset: memory CD4+ T cells, CD4+CD45RO+CD25-. This sequence was found in a female donor with breast cancer. CDR3 nucleotide sequence: TGCGCCAGCAGCCGACAGACTAGCGGAGCCTACGAGCAGTACTTC. Translated, it gives CASSRQTSGAYEQYF.